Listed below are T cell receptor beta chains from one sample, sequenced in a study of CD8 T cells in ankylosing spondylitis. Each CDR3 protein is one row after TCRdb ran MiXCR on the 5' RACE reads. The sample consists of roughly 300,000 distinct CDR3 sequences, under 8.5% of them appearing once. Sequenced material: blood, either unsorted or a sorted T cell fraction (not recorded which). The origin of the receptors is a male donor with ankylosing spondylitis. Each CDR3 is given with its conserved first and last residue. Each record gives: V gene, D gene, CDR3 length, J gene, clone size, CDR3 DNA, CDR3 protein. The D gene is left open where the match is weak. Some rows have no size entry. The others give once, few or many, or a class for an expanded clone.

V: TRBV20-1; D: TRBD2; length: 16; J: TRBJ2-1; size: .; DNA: TGCAGTGCCTCGGGACTAGCGGGAGAAACCTACAATGAGCAGTTCTTC; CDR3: CSASGLAGETYNEQFF
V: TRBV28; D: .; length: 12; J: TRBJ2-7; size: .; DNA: TGTGCCACAGGGAAAAGCTCCTACGAGCAGTACTTC; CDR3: CATGKSSYEQYF
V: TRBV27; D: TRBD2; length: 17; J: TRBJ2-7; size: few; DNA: TGTGCCAGCAGTATCCTCGGGTTGAGGGGAGGGCCGCCCGAGCAGTACTTC; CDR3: CASSILGLRGGPPEQYF
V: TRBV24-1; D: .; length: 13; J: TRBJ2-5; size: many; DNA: TGTGCCACCAGTGATTGGGTTGGAGAGACCCAGTACTTC; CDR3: CATSDWVGETQYF
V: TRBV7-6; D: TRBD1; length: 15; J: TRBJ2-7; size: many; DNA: TGTGCCAGCAGCTTAGTGGGACAGGCTGTCCACGAGCAGTACTTC; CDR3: CASSLVGQAVHEQYF
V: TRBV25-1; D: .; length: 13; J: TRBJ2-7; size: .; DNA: TGTGCCAGCAGTGATAAGGGAGCCTACGAGCAGTACTTC; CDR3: CASSDKGAYEQYF
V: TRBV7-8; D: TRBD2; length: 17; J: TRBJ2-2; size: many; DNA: TGTGCCAGCAGCTTCCGTTATAGCGGGAGTTCGACCGGGGAGCTGTTTTTT; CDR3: CASSFRYSGSSTGELFF
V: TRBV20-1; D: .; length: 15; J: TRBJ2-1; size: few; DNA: TGCAGTGCCCCCTGGCAAAGCGGCTCCTACAATGAGCAGTTCTTC; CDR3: CSAPWQSGSYNEQFF
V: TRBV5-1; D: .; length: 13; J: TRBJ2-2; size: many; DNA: TGCGCCAGCAGCCCATATACCACCGGGGAGCTGTTTTTT; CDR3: CASSPYTTGELFF
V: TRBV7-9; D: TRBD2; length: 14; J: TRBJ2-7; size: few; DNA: TGTGCCAGCAGGATGGGGACTAGCGTCTACGAGCAGTACTTC; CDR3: CASRMGTSVYEQYF
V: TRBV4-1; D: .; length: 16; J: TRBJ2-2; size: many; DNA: TGCGCCAGCAGCCGAGCACTAGCAGCGAACACCGGGGAGCTGTTTTTT; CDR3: CASSRALAANTGELFF
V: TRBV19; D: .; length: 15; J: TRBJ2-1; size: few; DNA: TGTGCCAGTAGTCCCCGGCAGCTGGGTAACAATGAGCAGTTCTTC; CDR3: CASSPRQLGNNEQFF
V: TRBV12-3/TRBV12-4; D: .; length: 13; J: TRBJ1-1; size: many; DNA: TGTGCCAGCAGTTTGTGGCAGAGAAGTGAAGCTTTCTTT; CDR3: CASSLWQRSEAFF
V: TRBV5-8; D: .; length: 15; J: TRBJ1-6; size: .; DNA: TGTGCCAGCAGCTTGAGACGACGGTTCTTCAGGCCCCTCCACTTT; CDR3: CASSLRRRFFRPLHF
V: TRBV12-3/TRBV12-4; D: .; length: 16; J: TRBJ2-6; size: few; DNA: TGTGCCAGTATCGGGGCGGCTGGCTCTGGGGCCAACGTCCTGACTTTC; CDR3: CASIGAAGSGANVLTF
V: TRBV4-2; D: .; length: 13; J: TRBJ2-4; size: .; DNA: TGTGCCAGCAGCCAAAGGGGGGGACCTGCACGGTCCTTC; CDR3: CASSQRGGPARSF
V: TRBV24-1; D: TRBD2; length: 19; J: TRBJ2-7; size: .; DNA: TGTGCCACCAGTGACCCTGGACACCGGGGCGGGGACTACACCTACGAGCAGTACTTC; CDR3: CATSDPGHRGGDYTYEQYF
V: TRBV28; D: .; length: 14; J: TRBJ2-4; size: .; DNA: TGTGCCAGCAGCCAGACCCTACCCGGGAACATTCAGTACTTC; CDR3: CASSQTLPGNIQYF
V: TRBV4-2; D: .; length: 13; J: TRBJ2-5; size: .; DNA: TGTGCCAGCAGCCAAGTGACCCAAGAGACCCAGTACTTC; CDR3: CASSQVTQETQYF
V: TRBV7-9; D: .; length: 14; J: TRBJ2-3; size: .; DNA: TGTGCCAGCAGCTTAAATGGGCCCACAGATACGCAGTATTTT; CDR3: CASSLNGPTDTQYF
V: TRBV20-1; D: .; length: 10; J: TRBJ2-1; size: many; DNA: TGCAGTGCTTCAGACGGGGAGCAGTTCTTC; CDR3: CSASDGEQFF
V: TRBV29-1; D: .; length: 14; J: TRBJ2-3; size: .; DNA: TGCAGCGTTGAATCGGACATTGTTGCAGATACGCAGTATTTT; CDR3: CSVESDIVADTQYF
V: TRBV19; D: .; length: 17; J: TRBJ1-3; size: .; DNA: TGTGCCAGTAGTATGATGGGCTCCGATTTCTCTGGAAACACCATATATTTT; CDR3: CASSMMGSDFSGNTIYF
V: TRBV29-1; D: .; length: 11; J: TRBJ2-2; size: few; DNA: TGCAGCGTTGAACAGACCGGGGAGCTGTTTTTT; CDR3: CSVEQTGELFF
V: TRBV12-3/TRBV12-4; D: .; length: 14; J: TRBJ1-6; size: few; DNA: TGTGCCAGCAGCCTCGGTGGGGGTAATTCACCCCTCCACTTT; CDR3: CASSLGGGNSPLHF
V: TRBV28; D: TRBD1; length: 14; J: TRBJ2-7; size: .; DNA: TGTGCCAGCAGACCGACAGGGGCCACCTACGAGCAGTACTTC; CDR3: CASRPTGATYEQYF
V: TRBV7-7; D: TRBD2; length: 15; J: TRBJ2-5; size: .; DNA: TGTGCCAGCAGCTTAACTAGCGGGGTCCAAGAGACCCAGTACTTC; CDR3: CASSLTSGVQETQYF
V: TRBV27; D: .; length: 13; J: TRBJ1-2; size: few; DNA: TGTGCCAGCAGTCACCAGACAGGAGATGGCTACACCTTC; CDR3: CASSHQTGDGYTF